These 8 T cell receptor beta chains were sequenced from one sample in a study of human T cells and chemical hapten exposure. TCRdb reprocessed the RACE reads with MiXCR, giving one entry per CDR3 protein. The sample has tens of thousands of distinct CDR3 sequences, nearly 7.5% seen once. Time point noted: healthy volunteer bleed at 2 weeks. From whole blood left unfractionated, total RNA was extracted. Material: whole blood. Receptors were obtained from a human donor in good health. Some clones in this sample may be carry-over from other donors' samples.

This clonotype was recorded a few times. This chain's CDR3 is CSAVSGRQGSYEQYF. DNA for the CDR3: TGCAGTGCCGTGAGCGGACGGCAGGGCTCCTACGAGCAGTACTTC. The chain combines TRBV20-1 with TRBJ2-7; D may match TRBD1 or TRBD2 (5 bases each). CDR3 size: 15 residues. The germline V gene has CDR1 DFQATT and CDR2 SNEGSKA (reference sequence). V was clipped by 6 bases and J by 0 bases, with 18 bases between them.

The rearrangement joins TRBV29-1 to TRBJ2-3; 10 positions agree with TRBD1. The ends lost 6 bases at V and 9 bases at J; junction bases unmatched: 6. The CDR3 consists of 12 residues. Germline V gene sequence: CDR1 SQVTM, CDR2 ANQGSEA. This CDR3 is CSVGQGEMTQYF. DNA of the CDR3: TGCAGCGTCGGACAGGGGGAGATGACGCAGTATTTT.

This clonotype was counted a few times. The rearrangement uses TRBV20-1 and TRBJ2-1; TRBD1 matches 7 bases. CDR1 DFQATT and CDR2 SNEGSKA come from the germline V gene (reference sequence). The V gene end was trimmed by 5 bases and the J gene end by 3 bases; junction bases not matched to a gene: 4. This CDR3 region has 13 residues. CDR3 amino acids: CSAERDSYNEQFF. The CDR3 DNA reads as TGCAGTGCTGAACGGGACAGCTACAATGAGCAGTTCTTC.

The table lists this clonotype with many counts. The chain employs TRBV2 and TRBJ2-2; 9 bases line up with TRBD1. Germline CDR1 and CDR2: SNHLY and FYNNEI. The CDR3 is made up of 15 amino acids. The junction had 7 bases not matched to a gene; V was cut back by 5 bases and J by 6 bases. The CDR3 region is CASSRQGESAGELFF. The CDR3 DNA is TGTGCCAGCAGTCGACAGGGGGAGTCCGCCGGGGAGCTGTTTTTT.

This clonotype was counted many times. This sequence joins TRBV19 and TRBJ1-1, with no clear D. The CDR3 loop spans 14 amino acids. CDR1 and CDR2 (germline): LNHDA, SQIVND (reference sequence). V was trimmed by 0 bases and J by 4 bases, leaving 9 bases between them. This chain's CDR3 is CASSIEVSRTEAFF. The CDR3 nucleotides are TGTGCCAGTAGTATAGAGGTCTCCCGCACTGAAGCTTTCTTT.

The rearrangement joins TRBV30 to TRBJ1-1; weak D call: TRBD1 (6 bases). Germline loops: CDR1 GTSNPN, CDR2 SVGIG (reference sequence). V was pared by 3 bases and J by 7 bases, with 15 bases between. The CDR3 covers 13 residues. The CDR3 sequence: CAWSFQGRGEAFF. The CDR3 nucleotides are TGTGCCTGGAGCTTCCAGGGGCGGGGTGAAGCTTTCTTT.

This clonotype was seen repeatedly, ten times or more. J is TRBJ2-1 and V is TRBV29-1; tentative D call: TRBD1 (5 bases). Germline V lookup: CDR1 SQVTM, CDR2 ANQGSEA. This CDR3 is 13 amino acids long. V was trimmed by 4 bases and J by 3 bases, leaving 10 bases between them. The CDR3 is CSVVGRDYNEQFF. CDR3 bases: TGCAGCGTTGTCGGCAGGGACTACAATGAGCAGTTCTTC.

This clonotype was detected many times. This chain uses TRBV7-9 with TRBJ1-2, with D possibly matching TRBD1 (5 bases). Trimming pared 2 bases from V and 2 bases from J, leaving 21 bases between. Germline loops: CDR1 SEHNR, CDR2 FQNEAQ (reference sequence). This CDR3 comprises 18 residues. The CDR3 region is CASSLYLRDGDSNYGYTF. CDR3 in DNA: TGTGCCAGCAGCTTATATCTTCGGGACGGAGACAGCAACTATGGCTACACCTTC. The whole variable domain, filled in from reference TRBV7-9 and TRBJ1-2, reads DTGVSQNPRHKITKRGQNVTFRCDPISEHNRLYWYRQTLGQGPEFLTYFQNEAQLEKSRLLSDRFSAERPKGSFSTLEIQRTEQGDSAMYLCASSLYLRDGDSNYGYTFGSGTRLTVV.